This T cell receptor beta chain was captured by sequencing in a study of T cell responses to AZD1222 COVID-19 vaccine. CDR1 and CDR2 from the germline V gene are MNHEY and SVGAGI. This CDR3 is 14 amino acids long. Trimming shortened V by 8 bases and J by 5 bases, and 15 bases separated the two germline ends. The protocol was immunoSEQ multiplex PCR, while the TCRdb copy is restricted to in-frame clones and leaves out a portion. Among about 99,000 clones, nearly 90% were seen once, and the ten largest hold 2.5% to 3%. The chain recombines TRBV6-5 with TRBJ1-4; possible D gene TRBD1, 6 bases. This TCR was sampled from an adult in good health. Sample: peripheral blood, taken on day 0 of AZD1222 vaccination. As DNA, the CDR3 is TGTGCCAGCGCAACAGGGAGGGGGAATGAAAAACTGTTTTTT. Its translation is CASATGRGNEKLFF.